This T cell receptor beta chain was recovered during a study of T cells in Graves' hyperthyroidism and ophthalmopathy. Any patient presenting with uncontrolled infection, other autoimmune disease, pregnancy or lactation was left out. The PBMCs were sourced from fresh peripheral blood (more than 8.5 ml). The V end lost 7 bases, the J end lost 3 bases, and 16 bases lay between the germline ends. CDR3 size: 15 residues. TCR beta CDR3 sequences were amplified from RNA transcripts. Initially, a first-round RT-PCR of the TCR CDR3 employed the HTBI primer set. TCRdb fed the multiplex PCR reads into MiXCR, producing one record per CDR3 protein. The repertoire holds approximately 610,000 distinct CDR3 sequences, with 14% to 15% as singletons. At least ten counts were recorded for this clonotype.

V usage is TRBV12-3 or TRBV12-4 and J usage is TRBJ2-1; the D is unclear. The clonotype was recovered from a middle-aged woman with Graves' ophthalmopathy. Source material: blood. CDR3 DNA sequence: TGTGCCAGCACCGGCAGAGAGGCGCTCTACAATGAGCAGTTCTTC. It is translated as CASTGREALYNEQFF.